This T cell receptor (beta chain) was recorded in a study of blood T cell repertoires in COVID-19. The V segment lost 6 bases and the J segment 7 bases; nucleotides outside the gene matches: 8. Germline lookup yields CDR1 SNHLY and CDR2 FYNNEI. CDR3 length: 13 amino acids. The authors' processing: How many nucleated cells were present was estimated from reference gene primer amplification. Sequencing used immunoSEQ multiplex PCR; TCRdb keeps in-frame clones, though not all of them. The V and J calls and clone size are taken from that table; D and trimming were inferred from the DNA. The table shows approximately 120,000 clones, with around 85% occurring only once.

The clonotype was recovered from a woman of 80 years or more with COVID-19, enrolled during active disease. Sequences were obtained from peripheral blood. The chain uses TRBV2 and TRBJ1-2, with 7 bases fitting TRBD1. The CDR3 DNA reads TGTGCCAGCAGCGTGGACAGGCTAGGTGGCTACACCTTC. Its translation is CASSVDRLGGYTF.